The 18 T cell receptor beta chains below all came from one sample that was sequenced in a study of shared clonotypes between healthy human individuals. CD8 cells classed as naive were CD45RO-negative and positively selected for CCR7, excluding terminally differentiated effector memory CD45RA+ cells. Generated by immunoSEQ multiplex PCR, the TCRdb table keeps only in-frame clones and is missing some. This sample has nearly 2 million clones; approximately 95% occur once, and the top ten carry approximately 1%. The sample consisted of naive CD8+ T cells sorted from blood. These receptor sequences come from a man between 18 and 29 years old in good health.

The chain is built from TRBV19 and TRBJ1-1, with no clear D. Germline CDR1 reads LNHDA; CDR2 reads SQIVND (reference sequence). Trimming removed 1 base at V and 8 bases at J, with 8 bases between. The CDR3 runs 12 residues. CDR3 protein: CASSIAGLEAFF. The CDR3 DNA reads TGTGCCAGTAGTATAGCGGGATTGGAAGCTTTCTTT. The full variable domain, completed using reference TRBV19 and TRBJ1-1, is DGGITQSPKYLFRKEGQNVTLSCEQNLNHDAMYWYRQDPGQGLRLIYYSQIVNDFQKGDIAEGYSVSREKKESFPLTVTSAQKNPTAFYLCASSIAGLEAFFGQGTRLTVV.

The chain carries TRBV30 and TRBJ1-2; the match to TRBD1 covers 10 bases. The junction had 3 bases not matched to a gene; V was cut back by 2 bases and J by 6 bases. The CDR3 contains 13 residues. Germline CDR1 reads GTSNPN; CDR2 reads SVGIG (reference sequence). The CDR3 here is CAWSHGTGDGYTF. The DNA for the CDR3 is TGTGCCTGGAGTCACGGGACAGGGGATGGCTACACCTTC.

The chain recombines TRBV7-9 with TRBJ2-2, with D maybe TRBD1 (6 bases). The CDR3 consists of 15 residues. Germline CDR1 SEHNR, CDR2 FQNEAQ (reference sequence). The germline V and J ends were trimmed by 3 bases and 7 bases, with 15 bases remaining between them. This CDR3 is CASSFRLGADGELFF. CDR3 sequence (DNA): TGTGCCAGCAGCTTTCGATTGGGGGCTGACGGGGAGCTGTTTTTT. The entire variable domain, with the rest obtained from reference TRBV7-9 and TRBJ2-2, is as follows: DTGVSQNPRHKITKRGQNVTFRCDPISEHNRLYWYRQTLGQGPEFLTYFQNEAQLEKSRLLSDRFSAERPKGSFSTLEIQRTEQGDSAMYLCASSFRLGADGELFFGEGSRLTVL.

This chain links TRBV7-8 with TRBJ2-7; 8 nucleotides match TRBD1. The CDR3 length is 15 residues. Germline V gene data show CDR1 as SGHVS and CDR2 as FQNEAQ. Trimming cost V 5 bases and J 3 bases; bases outside gene matches: 9. The chain's CDR3 is CASSPSPGTGYEQYF. The CDR3 DNA is TGTGCCAGCAGCCCCTCTCCCGGGACAGGCTACGAGCAGTACTTC. Variable domain in full (rest from reference TRBV7-8 and TRBJ2-7): GAGVSQSPRYKVAKRGQDVALRCDPISGHVSLFWYQQALGQGPEFLTYFQNEAQLDKSGLPSDRFFAERPEGSVSTLKIQRTQQEDSAVYLCASSPSPGTGYEQYFGPGTRLTVT.

The rearrangement links TRBV19 to TRBJ2-3; D unclear. V was pared by 1 base and J by 8 bases, with 16 bases between. Germline CDR1 LNHDA, CDR2 SQIVND (reference sequence). The CDR3 extends over 15 amino acids. In DNA, the CDR3 is TGTGCCAGTAGTATAGTTGGCAGGCCCACGGGTACGCAGTATTTT. Translation: CASSIVGRPTGTQYF. The full variable domain, in which reference TRBV19 and TRBJ2-3 provide the parts outside the CDR3, is DGGITQSPKYLFRKEGQNVTLSCEQNLNHDAMYWYRQDPGQGLRLIYYSQIVNDFQKGDIAEGYSVSREKKESFPLTVTSAQKNPTAFYLCASSIVGRPTGTQYFGPGTRLTVL.

The V gene is TRBV19, the J gene TRBJ2-3; 10 bases are shared with TRBD2. Per germline, CDR1 LNHDA and CDR2 SQIVND (reference sequence). This CDR3 comprises 16 residues. With 1 base clipped from V and 7 bases from J, the junction kept 8 bases outside the gene matches. In DNA form, the CDR3 reads TGTGCCAGTAGTATAGTTCACCTAGCGGGGGTTAATACGCAGTATTTT. This encodes CASSIVHLAGVNTQYF.

The chain joins TRBV6-5 to TRBJ2-3, with TRBD2 as a possible D gene (5 bases). CDR3 length: 15 residues. The germline V and J ends were trimmed by 5 bases and 2 bases, with 14 bases remaining between them. The V gene's germline CDR1 is MNHEY and CDR2 SVGAGI. CDR3 DNA sequence: TGTGCCAGCAGTACAAGCGGAGTAGCCACAGATACGCAGTATTTT. This codes for CASSTSGVATDTQYF.

This rearrangement joins TRBV27 to TRBJ2-7; no definite D call. Trimming stripped 4 bases from V and 3 bases from J, with 19 bases between. This CDR3 is 16 amino acids long. Germline lookup yields CDR1 MNHEY and CDR2 SMNVEV (reference sequence). The CDR3 reads CASSSSSGQVIYEQYF. As DNA, the CDR3 is TGTGCCAGCAGTTCGTCTTCCGGGCAGGTTATCTACGAGCAGTACTTC.

This chain uses TRBV27 with TRBJ2-7; 8 nucleotides align to TRBD1. CDR1 and CDR2 from the germline V gene are MNHEY and SMNVEV (reference sequence). The CDR3 contains 13 residues. Germline trimming cut 8 bases from V and 3 bases from J; bases unmatched to any gene: 6. CDR3 sequence reads: CASGFGTGYEQYF. The CDR3 DNA is TGTGCCAGCGGATTCGGGACAGGCTACGAGCAGTACTTC.

This chain links TRBV7-8 with TRBJ2-1; tentative D call: TRBD2 (6 bases). The CDR3 totals 16 residues. In germline, CDR1 is SGHVS, CDR2 FQNEAQ. The ends were cut back, 4 bases at V and 6 bases at J, with 19 bases in the middle. The CDR3 is CASSSYGTSLGNEQFF. CDR3 in DNA: TGTGCCAGCAGCTCTTATGGGACTTCCCTTGGCAATGAGCAGTTCTTC. Drawing the rest from reference TRBV7-8 and TRBJ2-1, the complete variable domain is GAGVSQSPRYKVAKRGQDVALRCDPISGHVSLFWYQQALGQGPEFLTYFQNEAQLDKSGLPSDRFFAERPEGSVSTLKIQRTQQEDSAVYLCASSSYGTSLGNEQFFGPGTRLTVL.

The chain links TRBV7-2 to TRBJ2-7; the D gene could be TRBD1 or TRBD2 (5 bases each). In germline, CDR1 is SGHTA, CDR2 FQGNSA. CDR3 length: 18 residues. V dropped 3 bases and J dropped 0 bases, with 21 bases sitting between them. CDR3 DNA sequence: TGTGCCAGCAGCTTGGGGCTTTTAGGGGAAGGGACCTCCTACGAGCAGTACTTC. Its protein is CASSLGLLGEGTSYEQYF.

The V gene is TRBV5-1, the J gene TRBJ1-1, with 9 bases aligning to TRBD1. The CDR3 length is 15 residues. Germline V lookup: CDR1 SGHRS, CDR2 YFSETQ. Germline trimming cut 4 bases from V and 1 base from J; bases unmatched to any gene: 5. The CDR3, as DNA: TGCGCCAGCAGCCTCCGGACAGGGGAGAACACTGAAGCTTTCTTT. Its protein is CASSLRTGENTEAFF.

The chain links TRBV6-1 to TRBJ2-2; 10 nucleotides agree with TRBD2. The CDR3 covers 15 residues. Germline-derived CDR1 and CDR2 are MNHNS and SASEGT. Germline trimming cut 6 bases from V and 2 bases from J; bases unmatched to any gene: 3. Here the CDR3 DNA reads TGTGCCAGCAGCAGGACTAGCGGAAACACCGGGGAGCTGTTTTTT. Its protein product is CASSRTSGNTGELFF.

The gene calls are TRBV7-9 and TRBJ2-5; TRBD1 aligns across 10 bases. V shed 5 bases, J shed 2 bases, and the junction held 8 bases outside the gene matches. Per the germline V gene, CDR1 is SEHNR and CDR2 is FQNEAQ (reference sequence). This CDR3 comprises 16 residues. The CDR3 protein is CASSLNPGQGQETQYF. CDR3 DNA: TGTGCCAGCAGCCTTAACCCGGGACAGGGGCAAGAGACCCAGTACTTC.

J is TRBJ2-7 and V is TRBV6-6; D is possibly TRBD2 (6 bases). Germline V gene lookup returns CDR1 MNHNY and CDR2 SVGAGI (reference sequence). The CDR3 loop spans 13 amino acids. V was trimmed by 6 bases and J by 3 bases, leaving 12 bases between them. The CDR3: CASRLPGDYEQYF. CDR3 DNA: TGTGCCAGCAGGCTCCCGGGGGACTACGAGCAGTACTTC.

This chain uses TRBV27 with TRBJ2-7; TRBD1 aligns across 7 bases. Germline CDR1 is MNHEY and CDR2 is SMNVEV (reference sequence). J lost 3 bases, V lost 6 bases, and 8 bases had no gene match. The CDR3 consists of 14 residues. The CDR3 DNA reads as TGTGCCAGCAGCCAATTCCGGGACAGCTACGAGCAGTACTTC. As protein: CASSQFRDSYEQYF.

V is TRBV27 and J is TRBJ2-5; D is undetermined. CDR1 MNHEY and CDR2 SMNVEV come from the germline V gene (reference sequence). The germline V and J ends were trimmed by 7 bases and 3 bases, with 21 bases remaining between them. The CDR3 is made up of 16 amino acids. CDR3 sequence (DNA): TGTGCCAGCAAAAGGTATCTTGGAGACTCCGAAGAGACCCAGTACTTC. Amino acids: CASKRYLGDSEETQYF.

The rearrangement uses TRBV6-6 and TRBJ2-7, with 9 bases lining up with TRBD1. This CDR3 has 15 residues. Germline CDR1 and CDR2: MNHNY and SVGAGI (reference sequence). V lost 5 bases to trimming and J lost 2 bases; unmatched junction nucleotides: 7. As DNA, the CDR3 is TGTGCCAGCAGTCAGCGACAGGGGGTAGCCTACGAGCAGTACTTC. This gives the protein CASSQRQGVAYEQYF.